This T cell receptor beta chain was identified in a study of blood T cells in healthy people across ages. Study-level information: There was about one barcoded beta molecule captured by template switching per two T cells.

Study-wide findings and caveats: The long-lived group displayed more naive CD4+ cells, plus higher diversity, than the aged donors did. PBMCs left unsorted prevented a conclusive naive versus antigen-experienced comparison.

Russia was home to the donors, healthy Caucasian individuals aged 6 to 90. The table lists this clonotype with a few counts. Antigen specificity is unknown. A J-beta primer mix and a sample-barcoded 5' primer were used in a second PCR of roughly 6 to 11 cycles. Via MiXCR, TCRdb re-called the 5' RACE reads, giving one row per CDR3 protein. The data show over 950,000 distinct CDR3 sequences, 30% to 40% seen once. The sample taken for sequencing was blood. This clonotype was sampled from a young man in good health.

The CDR3 DNA reads TGCAGTGCTAGAGAGGGTATTGAAAAACTGTTTTTT. Its protein is CSAREGIEKLFF. The chain has TRBV20-1 and TRBJ1-4; D ambiguous. Trimming removed 0 bases from V and 7 bases from J, with 6 bases in between. CDR3 length: 12 residues. CDR1 and CDR2 from the germline V gene are DFQATT and SNEGSKA (reference sequence).